Listed below are T cell receptor beta chains from one sample, sequenced in a study of CD8 T cells in Susac syndrome. TCRdb passed the immunoSEQ multiplex PCR reads through MiXCR, listing each CDR3 protein once. The sample holds 400,000 to 550,000 distinct CDR3 sequences, around 85% seen once. Sequencing used CD8+ T cells from PBMCs. The receptors were sampled from a human donor with multiple sclerosis. Each CDR3 is given with its conserved first and last residue. Fields, in order: D gene, V gene, J gene, clone size, CDR3 DNA, CDR3 protein. D genes are given only for firm matches. Expanded clones are given a class, and other clones once, few, many or no size at all.

NA,TRBV27,TRBJ2-2,NA,TGTGCCAGCAGTTTAACCCTACAGGGCCCGAACACCGGGGAGCTGTTTTTT,CASSLTLQGPNTGELFF
NA,TRBV7-9,TRBJ1-2,NA,TGTGCCAGCAGTCCTCCTGCTTTTGGCTACACCTTC,CASSPPAFGYTF
TRBD1,TRBV11-3,TRBJ2-1,NA,TGTGCCAGCAGCTTACGGGACAGGGTAAACAATGAGCAGTTCTTC,CASSLRDRVNNEQFF
NA,TRBV27,TRBJ1-2,NA,TGTGCCAGCAGTTTTCCTGGGAATGGCTACACCTTC,CASSFPGNGYTF
NA,TRBV29-1,TRBJ1-1,NA,TGCAGCGTTCAAGGGGGGCTTAACACTGAAGCTTTCTTT,CSVQGGLNTEAFF
NA,TRBV30,TRBJ1-5,NA,TGTGCCTGGAGTGTTCAGGGGTTGCAGCCCCAGCATTTT,CAWSVQGLQPQHF
TRBD2,TRBV6-5,TRBJ2-1,few,TGTGCCAGCAGTTACTCCGGGAGGAGCTCCTACAATGAGCAGTTCTTC,CASSYSGRSSYNEQFF
NA,TRBV14,TRBJ2-3,NA,TGTGCCAGCAGCCACGGTTGGGGATTCGAAGATACGCAGTATTTT,CASSHGWGFEDTQYF
NA,TRBV19,TRBJ1-1,NA,TGTGCCAGTGCCGTATGGGGGAACACTGAAGCTTTCTTT,CASAVWGNTEAFF
NA,TRBV7-9,TRBJ2-1,NA,TGTGCCAGCAGCTTAGGGCTAAAAAATGAGCAGTTCTTC,CASSLGLKNEQFF
NA,TRBV14,TRBJ1-1,NA,TGTGCCAGCAGCCAAGTCGGCAGGGCGAACACTGAAGCTTTCTTT,CASSQVGRANTEAFF
NA,TRBV27,TRBJ2-7,NA,TGTGCCAGCAGCCTAGGTGTCAGAACCTACGAGCAGTACTTC,CASSLGVRTYEQYF
NA,TRBV27,TRBJ2-1,NA,TGTGCCAGCAGTTTGACGCTAGGAGCTGAGCAGTTCTTC,CASSLTLGAEQFF
NA,TRBV18,TRBJ1-1,NA,TGTGCCAGCTCACCACCGACGAGCCCGGAGGTTGAAGCTTTCTTT,CASSPPTSPEVEAFF
TRBD2,TRBV7-6,TRBJ2-1,once,TGTGCCAGCAGCTTACTAGCGGGGGTACCCAATGAGCAGTTCTTC,CASSLLAGVPNEQFF
NA,TRBV6-1,TRBJ2-2,NA,TGTGCCAGCAGTGTGACGGTTCCGAACACCGGGGAGCTGTTTTTT,CASSVTVPNTGELFF
NA,TRBV20-1,TRBJ2-7,NA,TGCAGTGCTAGACCGGACACCTCCCCTTCCTACGAGCAGTACTTC,CSARPDTSPSYEQYF
NA,TRBV4-1,TRBJ2-7,NA,TGCGCCAGCAGCCAAAGCGTTGGATCCTACGAGCAGTACTTC,CASSQSVGSYEQYF
NA,TRBV2,TRBJ2-1,NA,TGTGCCAGCAACCCGACTGGGGGGCGCGTAAATGAGCAGTTCTTC,CASNPTGGRVNEQFF
TRBD1,TRBV19,TRBJ2-7,NA,TGTGCCAGTAGTCGGACAGGGGAAAGCTACGAGCAGTACTTC,CASSRTGESYEQYF
TRBD2,TRBV7-8,TRBJ2-5,NA,TGTGCCAGCAGCTCCGGACTAGCGGGAGTGGTAGAGACCCAGTACTTC,CASSSGLAGVVETQYF
NA,TRBV30,TRBJ1-2,NA,TGTGCCTGGAGTAAAGACAGGTTCTCCTATGGCTACACCTTC,CAWSKDRFSYGYTF
NA,TRBV28,TRBJ2-5,NA,TGTGCCAGCAGTTCTCGTGGAAAAGAGACCCAGTACTTC,CASSSRGKETQYF
NA,TRBV6-5,TRBJ1-1,few,TGTGCCACCATCCAGACTTCGGAAGCTTTCTTT,CATIQTSEAFF
NA,TRBV5-4,TRBJ1-5,NA,TGTGCCAGCAGCTTTCAGGGAGAGGATCAGCCCCAGCATTTT,CASSFQGEDQPQHF
NA,TRBV2,TRBJ1-1,NA,TGTGCCAGCAGCGCCGGTTTAGGGGCTGAAGCTTTCTTT,CASSAGLGAEAFF
TRBD1,TRBV10-3,TRBJ2-3,NA,TGTGCCATCAGTACCGACAGGGAATTAACAGATACGCAGTATTTT,CAISTDRELTDTQYF
TRBD2,TRBV7-6,TRBJ2-5,NA,TGTGCCAGCAGCTCCCTCGGGGGGGTTGTTTCCCAAGAGACCCAGTACTTC,CASSSLGGVVSQETQYF
NA,TRBV2,TRBJ2-7,once,TGTGCCCGCTCCGGGACAAATACCTACGAGCAGTACTTC,CARSGTNTYEQYF
NA,TRBV10-1,TRBJ2-4,NA,TGCGCCAGCAGTGACTACCATTCACAGGGATCCGAACGGGGGAACATTCAGTACTTC,CASSDYHSQGSERGNIQYF
NA,TRBV7-6,TRBJ2-7,NA,TGTGCCAGCAGCTTAAGTCCAGTGAGCTCCTACGAGCAGTACTTC,CASSLSPVSSYEQYF
NA,TRBV29-1,TRBJ1-4,NA,TGCAGCGTTGAATCCGGGACTCTGTTTTTT,CSVESGTLFF
NA,TRBV7-9,TRBJ1-5,NA,TGTGCCAGCAGCTTAGGCGGGTTTAATCAGCCCCAGCATTTT,CASSLGGFNQPQHF
NA,TRBV25-1,TRBJ2-7,few,TGTGCCAGCAGTGAGGATTACGAGCAGTACTTC,CASSEDYEQYF
TRBD1,TRBV25-1,TRBJ2-7,once,TGTGCCAGCAGTGAATGGGACAGGGGGGACTACGAGCAGTACTTC,CASSEWDRGDYEQYF
TRBD1,TRBV30,TRBJ2-7,NA,TGTGCCTGGACCCCGCTCGGACAGGCTGATACCTACGAGCAGTACTTC,CAWTPLGQADTYEQYF
NA,TRBV4-1,TRBJ2-4,NA,TGCGCCAGCAGCCCAGGGATACTAGCCAAAAACATTCAGTACTTC,CASSPGILAKNIQYF
NA,TRBV12-3/TRBV12-4,TRBJ2-2,few,TGTGCCAGCAGTTTAGAAGTGGGTACCGGGGAGCTGTTTTTT,CASSLEVGTGELFF
NA,TRBV29-1,TRBJ2-1,NA,TGCAGCATTAGGGAACAGGGATATGAGCAGTTCTTC,CSIREQGYEQFF
TRBD1,TRBV11-2,TRBJ2-7,NA,TGTGCCAGCACCACCGGGACAGGCAGGAGCTCCTACGAGCAGTACTTC,CASTTGTGRSSYEQYF
NA,TRBV27,TRBJ2-3,NA,TGTGCCAGCAGCACCATGCCCCTAAGTACGCAGTATTTT,CASSTMPLSTQYF
NA,TRBV20-1,TRBJ1-2,NA,TGCAGTGCACCGGGCCCCAGCCCTGCCTATGGCTACACCTTC,CSAPGPSPAYGYTF
NA,TRBV27,TRBJ2-4,once,TGTGCCAGCAGTTTCATAGGGACGGCCAAAAACATTCAGTACTTC,CASSFIGTAKNIQYF
NA,TRBV13,TRBJ2-7,NA,TGTGCCAGCAGCCGGAGCCAGGAGGAGCAGTACTTC,CASSRSQEEQYF
NA,TRBV30,TRBJ1-5,NA,TGTGCCTGGAGTGTAGACTCAGGAGGGGGTCAGCCCCAGCATTTT,CAWSVDSGGGQPQHF
NA,TRBV6-2/TRBV6-3,TRBJ1-5,NA,TGTGCCAGCAGTTACTCCGGGATCTATAGCAATCAGCCCCAGCATTTT,CASSYSGIYSNQPQHF
NA,TRBV3-1,TRBJ2-3,NA,TGTGCCAGCAGCCAAGAGAGGACTGGCACAGATACGCAGTATTTT,CASSQERTGTDTQYF
TRBD2,TRBV9,TRBJ2-3,NA,TGTGCCAGCAGCGATCTAGGGACGGGCACCGGGGGGGCGCAGTATTTT,CASSDLGTGTGGAQYF
NA,TRBV6-1,TRBJ2-7,NA,TGTGCCAGCAGGGGGACCCTTCGGTACGAGCAGTACTTC,CASRGTLRYEQYF
NA,TRBV5-1,TRBJ2-1,NA,TGCGCCAGCAGCTCGACCGCTACTAGCTCCTACAATGAGCAGTTCTTC,CASSSTATSSYNEQFF
NA,TRBV28,TRBJ2-1,NA,TGTGCCAGCAGTTTAATTGGAGCCACGAGGGACAATGAGCAGTTCTTC,CASSLIGATRDNEQFF
TRBD1,TRBV7-9,TRBJ2-2,NA,TGTGCCAGCAGCTCAGGGACAGCCCTTTTACGAGGGGAGCTGTTTTTT,CASSSGTALLRGELFF
NA,TRBV20-1,TRBJ2-1,NA,TGCAGTGCGAGGGCTAGCGTATTATCGGCGAGTGAGCAGTTCTTC,CSARASVLSASEQFF
NA,TRBV3-1,TRBJ1-2,NA,TGTGCCAGCAGCCAAGTGAACAGCTATGGCTACACCTTC,CASSQVNSYGYTF
NA,TRBV27,TRBJ1-2,NA,TGTGCCAGCAGAGAAGGGGGGGGATATGGCTACACCTTC,CASREGGGYGYTF
NA,TRBV5-4,TRBJ1-5,NA,TGTGCCAGCAGCTTGGACAGGGCCCAGCCCCAGCATTTT,CASSLDRAQPQHF
NA,TRBV20-1,TRBJ2-1,NA,TGCAGTGCCTTGGGACCCCCTCGCATCGTTAGCTCCTACAATGAGCAGTTCTTC,CSALGPPRIVSSYNEQFF
TRBD1,TRBV5-1,TRBJ1-1,NA,TGCGCCAGCGCGGACAGGGGGTGGACTGAAGCTTTCTTT,CASADRGWTEAFF
TRBD2,TRBV5-4,TRBJ2-1,NA,TGTGCCAGCAGCGCCTGGACTAGCGGTACCTACAATGAGCAGTTCTTC,CASSAWTSGTYNEQFF
NA,TRBV12-3/TRBV12-4,TRBJ1-2,NA,TGTGCCAGCAGTTTGGGCAGGGTTGATAACTATGGCTACACCTTC,CASSLGRVDNYGYTF